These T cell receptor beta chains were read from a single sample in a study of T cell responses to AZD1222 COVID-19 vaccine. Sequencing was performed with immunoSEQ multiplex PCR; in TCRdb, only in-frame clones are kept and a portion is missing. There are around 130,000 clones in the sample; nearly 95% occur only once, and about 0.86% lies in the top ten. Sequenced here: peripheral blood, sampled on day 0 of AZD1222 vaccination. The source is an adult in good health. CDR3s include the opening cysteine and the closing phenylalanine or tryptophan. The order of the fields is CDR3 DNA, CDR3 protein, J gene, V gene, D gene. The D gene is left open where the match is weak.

CDR3nt: TGTGCCATCAGGGACGCAGGGGCAGAGACCCAGTACTTC
CDR3aa: CAIRDAGAETQYF
j_gene: TRBJ2-5
v_gene: TRBV10-3
d_gene: NA

CDR3nt: TGTGCCAGCAGCTCCTACGGGCTGGGACTCGGTAGATATAACTATGGCTACACCTTC
CDR3aa: CASSSYGLGLGRYNYGYTF
j_gene: TRBJ1-2
v_gene: TRBV6-6
d_gene: NA

CDR3nt: TGTGCCAGCAGCCCAGGAGCGAACAATGAGCAGTTCTTC
CDR3aa: CASSPGANNEQFF
j_gene: TRBJ2-1
v_gene: TRBV11-2
d_gene: NA

CDR3nt: TGTGCCATCAGTGAAAGGGGAACGGAAAACACTGAAGCTTTCTTT
CDR3aa: CAISERGTENTEAFF
j_gene: TRBJ1-1
v_gene: TRBV10-3
d_gene: NA

CDR3nt: TGCGCCAGCAGCTGGGGGACAGGGAACTCCTACGAGCAGTACTTC
CDR3aa: CASSWGTGNSYEQYF
j_gene: TRBJ2-7
v_gene: TRBV5-1
d_gene: TRBD1

CDR3nt: TGTGCCAGCTCACCACCGAGCTCAGCAGAAAACATTCAGTACTTC
CDR3aa: CASSPPSSAENIQYF
j_gene: TRBJ2-4
v_gene: TRBV18
d_gene: NA

CDR3nt: TGTGCCAGCAGTCCGGGGCGAAGGCAGCCCCAGCATTTT
CDR3aa: CASSPGRRQPQHF
j_gene: TRBJ1-5
v_gene: TRBV6-5
d_gene: NA

CDR3nt: TGTGCCAGCTCATCTCTAGCAAGGGAGACCCAGTACTTC
CDR3aa: CASSSLARETQYF
j_gene: TRBJ2-5
v_gene: TRBV18
d_gene: NA

CDR3nt: TGTGCCAGCAAGACCGAGGCGAACACCGGGGAGCTGTTTTTT
CDR3aa: CASKTEANTGELFF
j_gene: TRBJ2-2
v_gene: TRBV7-2
d_gene: NA

CDR3nt: TGTGCCAGCGGTTTGGGTTTGGCAGGAGCGAACACTGAAGCTTTCTTT
CDR3aa: CASGLGLAGANTEAFF
j_gene: TRBJ1-1
v_gene: TRBV28
d_gene: NA

CDR3nt: TGCGCCAGCAGCCCAAGGACAGGGGAGACGGCTTTCTTT
CDR3aa: CASSPRTGETAFF
j_gene: TRBJ1-1
v_gene: TRBV5-1
d_gene: TRBD1

CDR3nt: TGTGCCAGTAGTATGGTGCAGATTAGCAATCAGCCCCAGCATTTT
CDR3aa: CASSMVQISNQPQHF
j_gene: TRBJ1-5
v_gene: TRBV19
d_gene: NA

CDR3nt: TGTGCCAGCAGCTTGGGGGCCCTTATAACTAATGAAAAACTGTTTTTT
CDR3aa: CASSLGALITNEKLFF
j_gene: TRBJ1-4
v_gene: TRBV5-5
d_gene: NA

CDR3nt: TGTGCCAGCAGCCAAGGACTGAACTATGGCTACACCTTC
CDR3aa: CASSQGLNYGYTF
j_gene: TRBJ1-2
v_gene: TRBV14
d_gene: NA

CDR3nt: TGTGCCAGCAGCCTTCAGCTCAATGAGCAGTTCTTC
CDR3aa: CASSLQLNEQFF
j_gene: TRBJ2-1
v_gene: TRBV13
d_gene: NA

CDR3nt: TGTGCCAGCAGTCCACGTAGGACATATGAAGCTTTCTTT
CDR3aa: CASSPRRTYEAFF
j_gene: TRBJ1-1
v_gene: TRBV7-9
d_gene: NA

CDR3nt: TGTGCCAGCAGGGAAACTATCCGTGAGTTAACTGAAGCTTTCTTT
CDR3aa: CASRETIRELTEAFF
j_gene: TRBJ1-1
v_gene: TRBV7-8
d_gene: NA

CDR3nt: TGCGCCAGCAGCCAAGGCAGGGGTTCAGGGGAGCTGTTTTTT
CDR3aa: CASSQGRGSGELFF
j_gene: TRBJ2-2
v_gene: TRBV4-1
d_gene: NA

CDR3nt: TGTGCCAGCTCACCCCGGGGGCTCGCGGATTCACCCCTCCACTTT
CDR3aa: CASSPRGLADSPLHF
j_gene: TRBJ1-6
v_gene: TRBV18
d_gene: NA

CDR3nt: TGTGCCAGCTTCTCCTATAATTCACCCCTCCACTTT
CDR3aa: CASFSYNSPLHF
j_gene: TRBJ1-6
v_gene: TRBV6-5
d_gene: NA

CDR3nt: TGTGCCAGCAGTTTAGCGGACAGTGAAGCTTTCTTT
CDR3aa: CASSLADSEAFF
j_gene: TRBJ1-1
v_gene: TRBV12-3/TRBV12-4
d_gene: NA

CDR3nt: TGTGCCAGCGGCTTAGCCGGGGATCAGCCCCAGCATTTT
CDR3aa: CASGLAGDQPQHF
j_gene: TRBJ1-5
v_gene: TRBV7-2
d_gene: NA

CDR3nt: TGTGCCAGTAGTATAGGTCAGGGGAACACTGAAGCTTTCTTT
CDR3aa: CASSIGQGNTEAFF
j_gene: TRBJ1-1
v_gene: TRBV19
d_gene: NA